This TCR beta chain was sequenced during a study of shared clonotypes between healthy human individuals. Germline assignment: CDR1 MDHEN and CDR2 SYDVKM. The V end lost 1 base, the J end lost 5 bases, and 9 bases lay between the germline ends. CDR3 length: 13 amino acids. As defined, naive CD8 cells were CD45RO-negative and positively selected for CCR7, with terminally differentiated effector memory CD45RA+ cells excluded. The table came from immunoSEQ multiplex PCR; TCRdb's copy has only in-frame clones and leaves some out. Of some 630,000 clones listed, roughly 96% are singletons. The rearrangement joins TRBV28 to TRBJ2-7; possible D gene TRBD2, 5 bases. The sample was naive CD8+ T cells sorted from blood. This clonotype was sampled from a woman aged 25-40 years in good health. The CDR3 sequence is CASSLSGVHEQYF. The DNA of the CDR3 is TGTGCCAGCAGTTTATCCGGGGTCCACGAGCAGTACTTC.